This T cell receptor beta chain derives from a study of CD8 T cells in ankylosing spondylitis. V was pared by 1 base and J by 0 bases, with 11 bases between. Germline values: CDR1 LGHNT, CDR2 FRNRAP. This CDR3 has 16 amino acids. MiXCR was run by TCRdb on the 5' RACE reads, yielding one entry per CDR3 protein. The sample has some 350,000 distinct CDR3 sequences, roughly 14% seen once. The chain recombines TRBV12-5 with TRBJ2-3; perhaps TRBD1 as D (6 bases). The sequence was obtained from a male donor with ankylosing spondylitis or in good health (not recorded which). The source material was blood, either unsorted or a sorted T cell fraction (not recorded which). The CDR3 loop reads CASGLGSDSSTDTQYF. CDR3 coding DNA: TGTGCTAGTGGTTTGGGCTCGGACAGTAGCACAGATACGCAGTATTTT.